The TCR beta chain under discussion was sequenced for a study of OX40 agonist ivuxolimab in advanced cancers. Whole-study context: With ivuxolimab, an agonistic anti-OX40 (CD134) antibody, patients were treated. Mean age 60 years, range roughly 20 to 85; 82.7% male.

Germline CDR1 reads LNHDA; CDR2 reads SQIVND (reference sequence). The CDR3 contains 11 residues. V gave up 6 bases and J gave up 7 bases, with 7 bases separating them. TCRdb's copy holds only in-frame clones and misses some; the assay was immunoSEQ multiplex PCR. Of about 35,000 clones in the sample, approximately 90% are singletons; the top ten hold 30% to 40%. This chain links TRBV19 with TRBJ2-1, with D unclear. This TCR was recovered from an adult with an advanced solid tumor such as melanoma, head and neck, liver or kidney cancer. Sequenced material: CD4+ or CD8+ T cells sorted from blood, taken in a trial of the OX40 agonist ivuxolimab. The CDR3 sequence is CASSRSNEQFF. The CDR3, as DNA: TGTGCCAGTAGCCGTAGTAATGAGCAGTTCTTC.